Listed here are 15 T cell receptor beta chains from one sample, sequenced in a study of technical replicates of blood from a handful of donors. Profiled with immunoSEQ multiplex PCR; TCRdb holds only in-frame clones, not every one. The sample holds around 53,000 clones, around nine tenths seen once. The specimen was PBMCs. These receptors were taken from a human donor in good health. Some clones in this sample may be carry-over from other donors' samples.

J is TRBJ1-2 and V is TRBV12-5; possible D gene TRBD1, 5 bases. V lost 1 base, J lost 4 bases, and 13 bases lay in between. This CDR3 is 15 amino acids long. Germline CDR1 LGHNT, CDR2 FRNRAP. CDR3 residues: CASGLEAGTTYGYTF. CDR3 in DNA: TGTGCTAGTGGTTTGGAAGCCGGGACTACCTATGGCTACACCTTC.

The chain uses TRBV19 and TRBJ1-5; TRBD1 aligns across 8 bases. Germline V gene sequence: CDR1 LNHDA, CDR2 SQIVND (reference sequence). The CDR3 consists of 17 residues. Trimming removed 4 bases from V and 6 bases from J; junction bases left unmatched: 14. CDR3 residues: CASSTPRQGIGFQPQHF. The CDR3 DNA follows: TGTGCCAGTAGTACCCCCCGACAGGGGATAGGGTTTCAGCCCCAGCATTTT.

The V call is TRBV18, the J call TRBJ2-1, with a tentative D call TRBD1 (5 bases). V lost 4 bases, J lost 4 bases, and 8 bases lay in between. Per germline, CDR1 KGHSH and CDR2 LQKENI. CDR3 length: 13 amino acids. CDR3 DNA: TGTGCCAGCTCACTGGACACATACAATGAGCAGTTCTTC. Protein: CASSLDTYNEQFF. The full variable domain, with the rest looked up from reference TRBV18 and TRBJ2-1, is NAGVMQNPRHLVRRRGQEARLRCSPMKGHSHVYWYRQLPEEGLKFMVYLQKENIIDESGMPKERFSAEFPKEGPSILRIQQVVRGDSAAYFCASSLDTYNEQFFGPGTRLTVL.

CDR3 DNA sequence: TGCAGCGTTGAAGAGGGCCACACAGATACGCAGTATTTT. It is translated as CSVEEGHTDTQYF. The chain uses TRBV29-1 and TRBJ2-3; D is unresolved. Germline V CDR1 and CDR2: SQVTM, ANQGSEA. CDR3 length equals 13 residues. V lost 0 bases to trimming and J lost 2 bases, with 6 bases between them.

The chain links TRBV7-3 to TRBJ2-5; a weak D match, TRBD2 (7 bases). The V gene lost 5 bases and the J gene lost 2 bases, with 15 bases spanning the gap. In germline, CDR1 is SGHTA, CDR2 FQGTGA. The CDR3 covers 15 residues. The chain's CDR3 is CASSLGGHRQETQYF. Written as DNA, the CDR3 is TGTGCCAGCAGCCTGGGGGGGCATAGGCAAGAGACCCAGTACTTC.

The chain is built from TRBV7-9 and TRBJ2-7; possible D gene TRBD2, 6 bases. CDR3 length: 15 residues. V was cut by 0 bases and J by 5 bases, with 14 bases left in between. From germline, CDR1 is SEHNR and CDR2 FQNEAQ (reference sequence). DNA of the CDR3: TGTGCCAGCAGCTTAGCCGGCGGGACGCTTGACGAGCAGTACTTC. Its translation is CASSLAGGTLDEQYF.

CDR3 loop: CASSQVTAGSPLHF. The DNA of the CDR3 is TGTGCCAGCAGCCAAGTCACAGCCGGTTCACCCCTCCACTTT. V gene TRBV4-2 combines with J gene TRBJ1-6; D gene unclear. The CDR3 contains 14 residues. The V end lost 1 base, the J end lost 9 bases, and 10 bases lay between the germline ends. Germline-derived CDR1 and CDR2 are LGHNA and YNFKEQ.

The chain combines TRBV30 with TRBJ1-4, with 8 bases matching TRBD1. This CDR3 comprises 14 residues. CDR1 is GTSNPN and CDR2 is SVGIG in the germline V gene (reference sequence). V lost 1 base, J lost 5 bases, and 3 bases stayed unmatched. CDR3 residues: CAWSGNRGNEKLFF. The CDR3, as DNA: TGTGCCTGGAGTGGTAACAGGGGGAATGAAAAACTGTTTTTT.

CDR3 bases: TGCGCCAGCAGCTTGGCCGTCGGGGGTGCGGAGACCCAGTACTTC. Its translation: CASSLAVGGAETQYF. This chain joins TRBV5-1 and TRBJ2-5, with D tentatively TRBD2 (6 bases). This CDR3 contains 15 residues. V lost 0 bases and J lost 5, with 14 bases in between. CDR1 and CDR2 from the germline V gene are SGHRS and YFSETQ.

The V gene is TRBV7-9, the J gene TRBJ1-5, with TRBD1 identical over 12 bases. CDR3 size: 18 residues. Trimming removed 2 bases from V and 2 bases from J; junction bases left unmatched: 7. Germline values: CDR1 SEHNR, CDR2 FQNEAQ (reference sequence). Here the CDR3 DNA reads TGTGCCAGCAGCTTATGGGGACAGGGGGCATCTGGCAATCAGCCCCAGCATTTT. Its translation: CASSLWGQGASGNQPQHF.

The rearrangement uses TRBV19 and TRBJ1-1; 7 nucleotides agree with TRBD1. V lost 3 bases and J lost 0; bases outside the gene matches: 4. Germline CDR1 LNHDA, CDR2 SQIVND (reference sequence). CDR3 length equals 15 residues. CDR3 DNA: TGTGCCAGTAGTATTGGGGACAGCCTGAACACTGAAGCTTTCTTT. It is translated as CASSIGDSLNTEAFF.

The CDR3 DNA reads as TGTGCCAGCAGCCAGACTAGCGGGGTGGGCACAGATACGCAGTATTTT. Protein product: CASSQTSGVGTDTQYF. This chain joins TRBV7-3 and TRBJ2-3, with TRBD2 matching over 11 bases. Germline values: CDR1 SGHTA, CDR2 FQGTGA. Unmatched junction bases numbered 5, after V lost 5 bases and J lost 1 base. The CDR3 contains 16 residues.

This chain links TRBV18 with TRBJ2-7; 10 bases line up with TRBD1. This CDR3 is 15 amino acids long. V shed 3 bases and J 5 bases; nucleotides not matched to a gene: 7. CDR1 and CDR2 from the germline V gene are KGHSH and LQKENI. CDR3 sequence reads: CASSPVGTGVHEQYF. As DNA, the CDR3 is TGTGCCAGCTCACCGGTCGGGACAGGGGTCCACGAGCAGTACTTC.

Comments on this clone: Other DNA sequences in this specimen translate into the identical CDR3. The chain couples TRBV7-6 to TRBJ2-2, with D tentatively TRBD1 (5 bases). The CDR3 runs to 14 residues. Germline assignment: CDR1 SGHVS and CDR2 FNYEAQ. Trimming left V 5 bases short and J 3 bases short, with 10 bases between. In DNA form, the CDR3 reads TGTGCCAGCAGCCCAGACAGATACACCGGGGAGCTGTTTTTT. Protein sequence: CASSPDRYTGELFF.

The chain has TRBV5-4 and TRBJ2-7, with D possibly TRBD2 on 6 matching bases. This CDR3 contains 14 residues. CDR1 and CDR2 (germline): SGHNT, YYREEE (reference sequence). The V gene lost 4 bases and the J gene lost 3 bases, with 14 bases spanning the gap. This chain's CDR3 is CASSAGTLDYEQYF. In DNA, the CDR3 is TGTGCCAGCAGCGCCGGGACTCTGGACTACGAGCAGTACTTC. The full variable domain, its missing parts supplied by reference TRBV5-4 and TRBJ2-7, is ETGVTQSPTHLIKTRGQQVTLRCSSQSGHNTVSWYQQALGQGPQFIFQYYREEENGRGNFPPRFSGLQFPNYSSELNVNALELDDSALYLCASSAGTLDYEQYFGPGTRLTVT.